This is a list of T cell receptor beta chains from one sample in a study of cytomegalovirus exposure and HLA in healthy donors. Generated by immunoSEQ multiplex PCR, the TCRdb table keeps only in-frame clones and is missing some. The sample holds around 120,000 clones, roughly 83% seen once. The sample consisted of PBMCs. The receptors were sampled from a young man in good health and CMV-seronegative. Each CDR3 is given with its conserved first and last residue. Part of the rows lack a size; the others show once, few, many or a class for expanded clones.

size,J,V,CDR3
.,TRBJ2-7,TRBV7-2,CASSLEPTASYEQYF
.,TRBJ2-7,TRBV9,CASSPGSSGYEQYF
.,TRBJ2-1,TRBV9,CASSLRLAGAAFSYNEQFF
.,TRBJ2-2,TRBV11-2,CASSPGGMNTGELFF
.,TRBJ2-5,TRBV18,CASMDRLAGDETQYF
.,TRBJ1-2,TRBV12-5,CASGQGQGIAYGYTF
.,TRBJ2-7,TRBV21-1,CASSKGRAYEQYF
.,TRBJ2-7,TRBV5-1,CASSPTGQSPYEQYF
.,TRBJ2-5,TRBV7-9,CASRGLQETQYF
.,TRBJ2-2,TRBV7-2,CASSPGTSVTGELFF
.,TRBJ1-5,TRBV27,CASRVRSGSSNQPQHF
.,TRBJ2-5,TRBV11-3,CASSSGLAKETQYF
.,TRBJ2-5,TRBV6-1,CASSEVGGAKTQYF
.,TRBJ1-3,TRBV5-4,CASSSRTGPNTIYF
.,TRBJ2-5,TRBV5-1,CASSSGDRGAQETQYF
.,TRBJ2-5,TRBV6-1,CASSVDRGRETQYF
once,TRBJ2-7,TRBV5-1,CASSQQIRGLYEQYF
.,TRBJ2-3,TRBV5-6,CASSSGGTDTQYF
once,TRBJ2-1,TRBV30,CAWSKASGFSYNEQFF
once,TRBJ2-3,TRBV30,CAWSGGLATDTQYF
.,TRBJ1-2,TRBV11-2,CASSFRQGGYTF
.,TRBJ2-1,TRBV14,CASSLLLAGGNNEQFF
.,TRBJ1-2,TRBV5-1,CASSLVTGGAYGYTF
.,TRBJ2-1,TRBV10-1,CASSVGLATREQFF
.,TRBJ2-7,TRBV10-2,CASRPGGPIYEQYF
.,TRBJ1-3,TRBV7-2,CASSAAGLGGNTIYF
.,TRBJ2-7,TRBV19,CASSRGTASYEQYF
few,TRBJ2-7,TRBV18,CASSEGRAYEQYF
.,TRBJ2-5,TRBV6-1,CASSGETGTETQYF
.,TRBJ1-2,TRBV5-1,CASSSLHGVEGYTF
.,TRBJ2-3,TRBV14,CASSLYTDTQYF
.,TRBJ1-2,TRBV23-1,CASSLNREDRSYGYTF
many,TRBJ2-3,TRBV6-1,CASSEQRGGTDTQYF
.,TRBJ2-1,TRBV5-6,CASSPGLASNEQFF
.,TRBJ2-3,TRBV13,CASSLAGGPDTQYF
.,TRBJ1-2,TRBV6-4,CASPSRGASYGYTF
.,TRBJ1-4,TRBV5-4,CASSRGGQGLIEKLFF
.,TRBJ1-2,TRBV5-1,CASRDSGYGYTF
.,TRBJ1-1,TRBV4-1,CASSQDIGGKGNTEAFF
few,TRBJ1-2,TRBV5-6,CASSNYAGNGYGYTF
.,TRBJ1-1,TRBV5-4,CASSWQTGTVNTEAFF
.,TRBJ2-7,TRBV27,CASSQQGRLSYEQYF
.,TRBJ1-5,TRBV7-9,CASSLAGGGNQPQHF
.,TRBJ2-1,TRBV25-1,CASRRSGDMGEQFF
once,TRBJ2-7,TRBV6-6,CASSSTSSQSSYEQYF
.,TRBJ1-3,TRBV6-5,CASSDSSGNTIYF
.,TRBJ1-5,TRBV14,CASSHPLCRDRRNQPQHF
.,TRBJ2-7,TRBV7-8,CASSLDGGIGENEQYF
few,TRBJ2-2,TRBV7-9,CASSPGTGGFTGELFF
.,TRBJ1-3,TRBV5-6,CASSWRGHDSGNTIYF
.,TRBJ1-4,TRBV19,CASSIGETNEKLFF
few,TRBJ1-6,TRBV7-9,CASSPPGGSLSDSPLHF
.,TRBJ1-3,TRBV7-9,CASSLASPYTGNTIYF
.,TRBJ2-1,TRBV7-7,CASSSGSGEQFF
.,TRBJ2-5,TRBV5-6,CASSLPRDQETQYF
.,TRBJ1-1,TRBV18,CASSPKRVGTEAFF
few,TRBJ1-6,TRBV19,CASSQGLPLHF
.,TRBJ1-1,TRBV5-1,CASSLASVNTEAFF
.,TRBJ2-1,TRBV5-6,CASSETGAGEQFF